The 13 T cell receptor beta chains given below trace back to one sample, sequenced in a study of T cells after yellow fever vaccination. TCRdb processed the 5' RACE reads anew with MiXCR; each CDR3 protein has one entry. The repertoire holds 450,000 to 550,000 distinct CDR3 sequences, with around a fifth as singletons. This material consisted of PBMCs, taken 21 days after the first yellow fever vaccination. The receptors shown here come from a man aged 18 to 35 who received the YFV17D yellow fever vaccine.

The rearrangement joins TRBV5-4 to TRBJ2-5, with 12 bases identical to TRBD2. The CDR3 is 17 amino acids. With V trimmed by 3 bases and J by 7 bases, 13 bases remained unmatched. The germline CDR1 and CDR2 sequences are SGHNT and YYREEE (reference sequence). The CDR3 DNA reads TGTGCCAGCAGCTCCCCGCCATTACTAGCGGGGGGAGGGACCCAGTACTTC. Amino acid sequence: CASSSPPLLAGGGTQYF.

The chain has TRBV7-2 and TRBJ2-1, with 10 bases that match TRBD2. Germline trimming cut 4 bases from V and 3 bases from J; bases unmatched to any gene: 3. CDR1 is SGHTA and CDR2 is FQGNSA in the germline V gene. The CDR3 consists of 15 residues. CDR3 nucleotide sequence: TGTGCCAGCAGCTGGAGCGGGGGGGACTACAATGAGCAGTTCTTC. Translated: CASSWSGGDYNEQFF.

This clonotype turned up a few times. This chain uses TRBV20-1 with TRBJ1-5; D might be TRBD1 (5 bases). Looked up from germline, CDR1 is DFQATT and CDR2 is SNEGSKA (reference sequence). The CDR3 has 12 amino acids. The V end lost 3 bases, the J end lost 6 bases, and 9 bases lay between the germline ends. CDR3 DNA sequence: TGCAGTGCTAGGAGAGGGGCTCAGCCCCAGCATTTT. Amino acid sequence: CSARRGAQPQHF.

The V call is TRBV2, the J call TRBJ2-1, with unresolved D. Between the trimmed V and J ends, which lost 4 bases and 6 bases, there was a span of 22 bases. CDR1 is SNHLY, CDR2 FYNNEI, per germline. CDR3 length: 17 residues. In DNA, the CDR3 is TGTGCCAGCAGTGGTAGTTCGTCCCTTCCAGGACGCAATGAGCAGTTCTTC. It is translated as CASSGSSSLPGRNEQFF. The whole variable domain, remainder taken from reference TRBV2 and TRBJ2-1, is EPEVTQTPSHQVTQMGQEVILRCVPISNHLYFYWYRQILGQKVEFLVSFYNNEISEKSEIFDDQFSVERPDGSNFTLKIRSTKLEDSAMYFCASSGSSSLPGRNEQFFGPGTRLTVL.

This chain connects TRBV12-3 or TRBV12-4 to TRBJ2-1, with D perhaps being TRBD1 or TRBD2 (6 bases each). Trimming shortened V by 5 bases and J by 8 bases, and 22 bases separated the two germline ends. CDR3 length: 16 residues. CDR3 nucleotides: TGTGCCAGCAGTCCCTTGGGCGGGACAAGAATCGATGAGCAGTTCTTC. Its protein is CASSPLGGTRIDEQFF.

The chain recombines TRBV12-3 or TRBV12-4 with TRBJ2-7; D is ambiguous. V was trimmed by 2 bases and J by 0 bases, leaving 5 bases between them. There are 13 residues in the CDR3. DNA for the CDR3: TGTGCCAGCAGTTTAACAAACTCCTACGAGCAGTACGTC. Protein product: CASSLTNSYEQYV.

There are a few counts of this clonotype. The rearrangement links TRBV14 to TRBJ1-3, with D hard to call. Germline CDR1 reads SGHDN; CDR2 reads FVKESK. This CDR3 has 16 amino acids. Trimming took 4 bases from V and 2 from J, leaving 15 bases between them. DNA for the CDR3: TGTGCCAGCAGCCGGGGATATGGATCCGCTGGAAACACCATATATTTT. It translates to CASSRGYGSAGNTIYF. Full variable domain (rest looked up from reference TRBV14 and TRBJ1-3): EAGVTQFPSHSVIEKGQTVTLRCDPISGHDNLYWYRRVMGKEIKFLLHFVKESKQDESGMPNNRFLAERTGGTYSTLKVQPAELEDSGVYFCASSRGYGSAGNTIYFGEGSWLTVV.

In its sample, this clonotype was seen a few times. The CDR3 spells CATSESSGGPIEQFF. The CDR3, as DNA: TGTGCCACCAGTGAATCTAGCGGGGGGCCGATTGAGCAGTTCTTC. This sequence joins TRBV24-1 and TRBJ2-1, with 11 bases that match TRBD2. Germline V gives CDR1 KGHDR, CDR2 SFDVKD. The CDR3 sequence is 15 residues long. V shed 4 bases and J 9 bases; nucleotides not matched to a gene: 7.

Only a few counts were recorded for this clonotype. V is TRBV7-6 and J is TRBJ1-2; perhaps TRBD1 as D (5 bases). The CDR3 covers 13 residues. The V gene's germline CDR1 is SGHVS and CDR2 FNYEAQ. V lost 5 bases and J lost 8, with 15 bases in between. The CDR3 loop is CASSDYTRVGYTF. CDR3 nucleotides: TGTGCCAGCAGCGATTATACCAGGGTGGGCTACACCTTC. Combining the CDR3 with reference TRBV7-6 and TRBJ1-2 gives the whole variable domain GAGVSQSPRYKVTKRGQDVALRCDPISGHVSLYWYRQALGQGPEFLTYFNYEAQQDKSGLPNDRFSAERPEGSISTLTIQRTEQRDSAMYRCASSDYTRVGYTFGSGTRLTVV.

The chain links TRBV7-2 to TRBJ1-3, with TRBD1 matching over 7 bases. The CDR3 extends over 14 amino acids. Germline V gene lookup returns CDR1 SGHTA and CDR2 FQGNSA. V gave up 4 bases and J gave up 7 bases; unmatched junction bases: 7. The CDR3 sequence is CASSSHRGENTIYF. As DNA, the CDR3 is TGTGCCAGCAGCTCCCACAGGGGTGAGAACACCATATATTTT.

The chain has TRBV5-1 and TRBJ2-1; weak D call: TRBD1 (5 bases). V lost 2 bases and J lost 4, with 13 bases in between. The CDR3 has 15 residues. Germline-derived CDR1 and CDR2 are SGHRS and YFSETQ. Here the CDR3 DNA reads TGCGCCAGCAGCTTCACAGGTATTAGATACAATGAGCAGTTCTTC. Protein: CASSFTGIRYNEQFF.

This sequence joins TRBV5-6 and TRBJ2-6; D is unresolved. The CDR3 spans 16 residues. Trimming removed 2 bases from V and 4 bases from J, with 13 bases in between. Germline V gene lookup returns CDR1 SGHDT and CDR2 YYEEEE. CDR3 in amino acids: CASSFKRVSGANVLTF. The CDR3 nucleotides are TGTGCCAGCAGCTTTAAAAGGGTCTCCGGGGCCAACGTCCTGACTTTC.

This rearrangement joins TRBV27 to TRBJ2-1; tentative D call: TRBD1 (5 bases). V gave up 6 bases and J gave up 1 base, with 13 bases separating them. The CDR3 contains 15 residues. Looked up from germline, CDR1 is MNHEY and CDR2 is SMNVEV (reference sequence). The CDR3 DNA sequence: TGTGCCAGCAGGACAGCTTCCCTTTCCTACAATGAGCAGTTCTTC. It yields the protein CASRTASLSYNEQFF.